This T cell receptor (beta chain) was documented in a study of blood T cell repertoires in COVID-19. Turning to the study itself: There were acute and convalescent COVID-19 samples, and they came from the United States, Italy and Spain. Sources were T cells, B-cell-depleted T cells, or PBMCs; the material itself was cDNA or gDNA.

Those who participated ranged in age from 18 to 89 years and resided in about two dozen US areas. Before being deemed recovered, Cohort 3 donors had two negative PCRs, clearance, or symptom resolution. The CDR3 totals 15 residues. CDR1 and CDR2 (germline): MNHEY, SMNVEV (reference sequence). The ends lost 5 bases at V and 4 bases at J; junction bases unmatched: 6. Assay: immunoSEQ multiplex PCR; the TCRdb copy retains only in-frame clones and omits some. The data contain about 170,000 clones, around 80% of them seen just once; the ten biggest clones take up about 12%. The chain employs TRBV27 and TRBJ1-5; TRBD1 matches 9 bases. This receptor was taken from a man in his forties or fifties who had recovered from COVID-19. The source material was PBMCs or T cells enriched from blood (not recorded which). The CDR3 DNA reads as TGTGCCAGCAGTCAGGGACAGGGTGGGAATCAGCCCCAGCATTTT. It yields the protein CASSQGQGGNQPQHF.